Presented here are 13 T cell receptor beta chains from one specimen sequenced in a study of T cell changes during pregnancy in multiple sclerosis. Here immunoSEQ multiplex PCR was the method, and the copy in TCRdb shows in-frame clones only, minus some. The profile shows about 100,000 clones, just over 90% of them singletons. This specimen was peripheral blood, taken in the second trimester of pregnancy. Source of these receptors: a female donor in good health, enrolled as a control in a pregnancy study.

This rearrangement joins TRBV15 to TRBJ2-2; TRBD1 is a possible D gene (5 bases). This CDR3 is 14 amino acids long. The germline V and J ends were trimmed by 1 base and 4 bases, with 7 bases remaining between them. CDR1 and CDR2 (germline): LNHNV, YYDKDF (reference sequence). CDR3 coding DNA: TGTGCCACCAGCAGAGGGGGCAGCACCGGGGAGCTGTTTTTT. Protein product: CATSRGGSTGELFF.

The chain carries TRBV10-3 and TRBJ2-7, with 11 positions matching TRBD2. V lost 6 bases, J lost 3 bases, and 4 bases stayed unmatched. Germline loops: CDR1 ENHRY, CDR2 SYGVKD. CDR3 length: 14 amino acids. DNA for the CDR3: TGTGCCATCAGGCCGGGACTAGCGGTCTACGAGCAGTACTTC. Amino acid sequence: CAIRPGLAVYEQYF.

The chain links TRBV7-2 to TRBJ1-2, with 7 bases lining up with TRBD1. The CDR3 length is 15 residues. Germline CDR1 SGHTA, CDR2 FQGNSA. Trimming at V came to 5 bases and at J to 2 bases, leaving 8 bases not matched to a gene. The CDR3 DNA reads TGTGCCAGCAGCATGGGGCAGGGGGAAAACTATGGCTACACCTTC. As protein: CASSMGQGENYGYTF.

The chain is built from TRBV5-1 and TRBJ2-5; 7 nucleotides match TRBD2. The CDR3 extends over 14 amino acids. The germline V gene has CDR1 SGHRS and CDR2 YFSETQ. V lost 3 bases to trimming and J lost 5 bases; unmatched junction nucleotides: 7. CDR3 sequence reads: CASSSRTSGETQYF. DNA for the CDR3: TGCGCCAGCAGCTCCCGGACTAGTGGCGAGACCCAGTACTTC.

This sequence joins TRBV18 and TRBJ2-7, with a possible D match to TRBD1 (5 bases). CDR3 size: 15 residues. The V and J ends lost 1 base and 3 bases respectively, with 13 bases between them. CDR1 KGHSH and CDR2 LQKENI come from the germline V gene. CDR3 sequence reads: CASSPLQDKSYEQYF. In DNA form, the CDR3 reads TGTGCCAGCTCACCACTACAGGACAAGAGCTACGAGCAGTACTTC.

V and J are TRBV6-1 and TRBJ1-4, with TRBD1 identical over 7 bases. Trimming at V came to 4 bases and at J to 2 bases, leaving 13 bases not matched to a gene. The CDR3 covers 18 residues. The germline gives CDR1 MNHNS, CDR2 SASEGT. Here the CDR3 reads CASSGGQLSQLTNEKLFF. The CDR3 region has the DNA TGTGCCAGCAGTGGGGGACAGTTAAGCCAGCTCACTAATGAAAAACTGTTTTTT.

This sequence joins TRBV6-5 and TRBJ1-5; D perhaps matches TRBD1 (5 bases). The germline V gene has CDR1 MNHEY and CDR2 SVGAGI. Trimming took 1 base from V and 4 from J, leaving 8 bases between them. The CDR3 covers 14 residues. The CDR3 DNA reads TGTGCCAGCAGTTACTTGGGGCCTAATCAGCCCCAGCATTTT. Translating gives CASSYLGPNQPQHF.

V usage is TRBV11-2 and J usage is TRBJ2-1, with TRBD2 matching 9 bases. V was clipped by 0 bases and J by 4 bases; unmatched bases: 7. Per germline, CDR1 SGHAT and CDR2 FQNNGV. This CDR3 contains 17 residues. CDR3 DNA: TGTGCCAGCAGCTTAGACACCTCTAGCGGGGAATACAATGAGCAGTTCTTC. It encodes CASSLDTSSGEYNEQFF.

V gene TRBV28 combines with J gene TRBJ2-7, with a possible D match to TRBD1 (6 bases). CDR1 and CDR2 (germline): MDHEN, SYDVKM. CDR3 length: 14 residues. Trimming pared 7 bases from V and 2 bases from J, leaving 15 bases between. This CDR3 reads CASNTGTPPYEQYF. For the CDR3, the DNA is TGTGCCAGCAATACCGGGACACCGCCCTACGAGCAGTACTTC. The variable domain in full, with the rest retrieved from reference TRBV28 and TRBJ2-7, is DVKVTQSSRYLVKRTGEKVFLECVQDMDHENMFWYRQDPGLGLRLIYFSYDVKMKEKGDIPEGYSVSREKKERFSLILESASTNQTSMYLCASNTGTPPYEQYFGPGTRLTVT.

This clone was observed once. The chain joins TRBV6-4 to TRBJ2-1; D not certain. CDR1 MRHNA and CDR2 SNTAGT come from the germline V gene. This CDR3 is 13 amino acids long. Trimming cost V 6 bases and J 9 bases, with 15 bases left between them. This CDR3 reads CASSSSPGLEQFF. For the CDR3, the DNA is TGTGCCAGCAGCTCTTCGCCGGGTCTTGAGCAGTTCTTC.

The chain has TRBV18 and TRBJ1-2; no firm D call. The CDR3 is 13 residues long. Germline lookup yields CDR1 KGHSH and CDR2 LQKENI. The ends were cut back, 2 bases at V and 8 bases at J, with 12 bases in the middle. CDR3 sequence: CASSPSGAGGYTF. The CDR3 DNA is TGTGCCAGCTCACCATCAGGTGCTGGAGGCTACACCTTC.

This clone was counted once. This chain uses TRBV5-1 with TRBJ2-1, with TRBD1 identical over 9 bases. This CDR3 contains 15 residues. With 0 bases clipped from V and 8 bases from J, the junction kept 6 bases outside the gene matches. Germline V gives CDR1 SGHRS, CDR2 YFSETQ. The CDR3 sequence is CASSLGDRGIYEQFF. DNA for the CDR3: TGCGCCAGCAGCTTGGGTGACAGGGGGATCTATGAGCAGTTCTTC.

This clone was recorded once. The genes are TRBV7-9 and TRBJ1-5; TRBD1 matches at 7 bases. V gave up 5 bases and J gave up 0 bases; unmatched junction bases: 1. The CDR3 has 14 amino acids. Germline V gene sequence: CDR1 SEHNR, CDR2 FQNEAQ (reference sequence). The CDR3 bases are TGTGCCAGCAGCCGACAGGGTAGCAATCAGCCCCAGCATTTT. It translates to CASSRQGSNQPQHF. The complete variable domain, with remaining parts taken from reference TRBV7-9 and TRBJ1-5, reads DTGVSQNPRHKITKRGQNVTFRCDPISEHNRLYWYRQTLGQGPEFLTYFQNEAQLEKSRLLSDRFSAERPKGSFSTLEIQRTEQGDSAMYLCASSRQGSNQPQHFGDGTRLSIL.